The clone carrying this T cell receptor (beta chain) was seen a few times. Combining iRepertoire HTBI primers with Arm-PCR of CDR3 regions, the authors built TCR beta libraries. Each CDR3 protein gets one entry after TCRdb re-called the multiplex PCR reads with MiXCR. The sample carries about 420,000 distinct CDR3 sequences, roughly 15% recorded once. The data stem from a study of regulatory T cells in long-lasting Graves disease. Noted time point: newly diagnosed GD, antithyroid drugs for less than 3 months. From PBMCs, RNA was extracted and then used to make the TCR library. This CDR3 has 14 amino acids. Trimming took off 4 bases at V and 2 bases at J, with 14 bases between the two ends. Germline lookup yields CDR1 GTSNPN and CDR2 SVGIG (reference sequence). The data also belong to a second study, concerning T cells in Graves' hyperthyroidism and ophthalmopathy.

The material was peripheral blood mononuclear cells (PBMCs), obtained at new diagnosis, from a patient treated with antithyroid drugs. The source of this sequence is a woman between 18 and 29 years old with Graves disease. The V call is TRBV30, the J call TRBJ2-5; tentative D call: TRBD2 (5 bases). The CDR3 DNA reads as TGTGCCTGGACCGTACTAGGTGGTCAAGAGACCCAGTACTTC. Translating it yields CAWTVLGGQETQYF.